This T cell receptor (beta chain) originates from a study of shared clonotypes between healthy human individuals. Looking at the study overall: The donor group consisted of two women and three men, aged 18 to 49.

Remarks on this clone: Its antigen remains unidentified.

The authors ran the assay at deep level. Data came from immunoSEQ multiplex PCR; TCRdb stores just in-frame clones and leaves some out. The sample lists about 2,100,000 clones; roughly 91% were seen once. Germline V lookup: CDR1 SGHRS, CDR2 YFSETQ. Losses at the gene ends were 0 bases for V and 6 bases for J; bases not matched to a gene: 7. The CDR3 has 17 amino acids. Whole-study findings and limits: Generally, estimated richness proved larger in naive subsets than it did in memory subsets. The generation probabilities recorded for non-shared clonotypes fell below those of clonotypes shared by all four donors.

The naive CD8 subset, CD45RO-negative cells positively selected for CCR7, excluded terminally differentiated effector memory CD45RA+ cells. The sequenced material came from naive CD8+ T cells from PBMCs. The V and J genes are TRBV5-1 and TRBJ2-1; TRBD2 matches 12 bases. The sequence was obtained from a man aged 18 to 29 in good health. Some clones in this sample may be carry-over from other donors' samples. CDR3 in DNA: TGCGCCAGCAGCTTGGTAAAGACTAGCGGGAGTATCAATGAGCAGTTCTTC. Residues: CASSLVKTSGSINEQFF.